A selection of T cell receptor beta chains follows, all from one sample in a study of a mutant IDH1 vaccine in newly diagnosed glioma. Measured with immunoSEQ multiplex PCR; TCRdb has only the in-frame clones, and not every one. The repertoire includes approximately 50,000 clones, 78% of them detected once, and approximately 5.2% sits in the top ten. No antigen has been identified for these receptors. The input for sequencing was PBMCs, taken from a glioma patient whose treatment included an IDH1 peptide vaccine. Receptor source: a man aged 45-60 years with glioma. Both conserved end residues are part of each CDR3. The D gene is left open where the match is weak. Size is stated for part of the rows, as once, few or many counts, or as a class when the clone is expanded.

j_call v_call clone_size cdr3_length d_call cdr3_aa cdr3_nt
TRBJ2-2 TRBV7-9 . 15 . CASSLSPGNTGELFF TGTGCCAGCAGCTTATCCCCAGGGAACACCGGGGAGCTGTTTTTT
TRBJ1-1 TRBV2 . 19 TRBD1 CASSEGPIPGQLMNTEAFF TGTGCCAGCAGTGAAGGTCCTATCCCGGGACAGCTCATGAACACTGAAGCTTTCTTT
TRBJ2-3 TRBV5-6 . 12 . CASSLTTDTQYF TGTGCCAGCAGCTTAACAACAGATACGCAGTATTTT
TRBJ1-1 TRBV29-1 . 13 . CSVAGLGGTEAFF TGCAGCGTTGCGGGACTGGGAGGCACTGAAGCTTTCTTT
TRBJ1-3 TRBV10-2 . 14 TRBD1 CASAPQGVGNTIYF TGCGCCAGCGCCCCGCAGGGGGTCGGAAACACCATATATTTT
TRBJ1-1 TRBV9 . 13 . CASSPRDGGEAFF TGTGCCAGCAGCCCCCGAGACGGCGGGGAAGCTTTCTTT
TRBJ1-4 TRBV9 . 15 . CASSVDGQGGRKLFF TGTGCCAGCAGCGTAGACGGTCAGGGTGGGAGAAAACTGTTTTTT
TRBJ2-5 TRBV4-2 . 15 TRBD1 CASSQGTGGRETQYF TGTGCCAGCAGCCAAGGTACAGGGGGAAGGGAGACCCAGTACTTC
TRBJ2-4 TRBV4-3 . 14 . CASSQGRRVGIQYF TGCGCCAGCAGCCAAGGGAGGCGGGTCGGCATTCAGTACTTC
TRBJ2-7 TRBV6-5 . 12 . CASSLDGYEQYF TGTGCCAGCAGCTTGGACGGTTACGAGCAGTACTTC
TRBJ1-1 TRBV7-9 . 13 TRBD1 CASSAGQGARAFF TGTGCCAGCAGCGCCGGACAGGGGGCAAGGGCTTTCTTT
TRBJ2-3 TRBV5-1 few 15 . CASTLTGADTDTQYF TGCGCCAGCACCCTGACAGGCGCTGACACAGATACGCAGTATTTT
TRBJ2-1 TRBV6-5 . 14 . CASSRRARGNEQFF TGTGCCAGCAGTCGAAGGGCTCGGGGCAATGAGCAGTTCTTC
TRBJ2-3 TRBV2 . 14 TRBD2 CASNLAGEADTQYF TGTGCCAGCAACCTAGCGGGGGAAGCAGATACGCAGTATTTT
TRBJ1-5 TRBV19 . 16 . CASSIVGQLLGQPQHF TGTGCCAGTAGTATAGTGGGACAACTATTGGGCCAGCCCCAGCATTTT
TRBJ1-2 TRBV18 . 12 . CASSPPGYGYTF TGTGCCAGCTCACCACCAGGGTACGGCTACACCTTC
TRBJ2-5 TRBV7-7 many 16 . CASSPKGGSGGETQYF TGTGCTAGCAGCCCGAAGGGGGGGAGCGGTGGAGAGACCCAGTACTTC
TRBJ2-7 TRBV29-1 . 12 . CSVELSSYEQYF TGCAGCGTTGAATTATCGAGTTACGAGCAGTACTTC
TRBJ1-6 TRBV7-8 . 15 TRBD1 CASSSTTGAHSPLHF TGTGCCAGCAGCTCTACGACAGGGGCCCATTCACCCCTCCACTTT
TRBJ2-7 TRBV6-5 . 14 TRBD2 CASSYPGGTYEQYF TGTGCCAGCAGTTACCCGGGGGGGACCTACGAGCAGTACTTC
TRBJ2-2 TRBV5-1 once 13 . CASSWGNTGELFF TGCGCCAGCAGCTGGGGGAACACCGGGGAGCTGTTTTTT
TRBJ2-1 TRBV2 few 13 TRBD2 CASKGGAYNEQFF TGTGCCAGCAAGGGAGGGGCCTACAATGAGCAGTTCTTC
TRBJ1-1 TRBV9 few 14 . CASSVAGTDTEAFF TGTGCCAGCAGCGTAGCAGGGACCGACACTGAAGCTTTCTTT
TRBJ2-1 TRBV14 . 16 TRBD1 CASSQEGTGSYNEQFF TGTGCCAGCAGCCAAGAGGGGACAGGGTCCTACAATGAGCAGTTCTTC
TRBJ2-7 TRBV4-2 . 18 TRBD1 CASSQGGPGQGSSYEQYF TGTGCCAGCAGCCAAGGTGGGCCCGGACAGGGAAGCTCCTACGAGCAGTACTTC
TRBJ2-1 TRBV29-1 . 15 . CSVPPGFRGGSEQFF TGCAGCGTACCTCCCGGTTTCAGGGGGGGAAGTGAGCAGTTCTTC
TRBJ1-1 TRBV5-1 . 15 . CASRRGDPQGTEAFF TGCGCCAGCCGTAGAGGGGATCCCCAGGGCACTGAAGCTTTCTTT
TRBJ1-2 TRBV9 few 15 . CASSPASRSDYGYTF TGTGCCAGCAGCCCAGCAAGCCGATCGGACTATGGCTACACCTTC
TRBJ1-5 TRBV7-2 . 15 . CASSDNREWGQPQHF TGTGCCAGCAGCGATAACAGGGAATGGGGTCAGCCCCAGCATTTT
TRBJ2-7 TRBV7-3 . 17 TRBD2 CASSFARGEGAPYEQYF TGTGCCAGCAGCTTTGCCCGGGGGGAGGGAGCCCCCTACGAGCAGTACTTC
TRBJ2-2 TRBV29-1 . 17 TRBD1 CSVGHGQGRSNTGELFF TGCAGCGTGGGGCACGGACAGGGTCGATCGAACACCGGGGAGCTGTTTTTT
TRBJ1-1 TRBV30 . 13 . CAWSRNMNTEAFF TGTGCCTGGAGTCGAAACATGAACACTGAAGCTTTCTTT
TRBJ1-5 TRBV7-8 . 13 . CASSPRLNQPQHF TGTGCCAGCAGCCCCCGACTGAATCAGCCCCAGCATTTT
TRBJ1-2 TRBV2 . 14 . CASSEAWGFSGYTF TGTGCCAGCAGTGAGGCCTGGGGGTTCAGCGGCTACACCTTC
TRBJ2-7 TRBV4-1 once 13 . CASSARVSYEQYF TGCGCCAGCAGCGCCCGGGTTTCCTACGAGCAGTACTTC